These 15 T cell receptor beta chains were all obtained from the same sample, sequenced in a study of vaccination and CD4 T cells after COVID-19. TCRdb called the PCR reads again in MiXCR, with one record for every CDR3 protein. The table has about 18,000 distinct CDR3 sequences, approximately 59% seen once. Sample: CD4+ T cells from blood, taken before SARS-CoV-2 vaccination. These receptors were taken from a human donor who had recovered from COVID-19.

This clonotype was detected only a few times. The chain combines TRBV6-1 with TRBJ2-7; the D is unclear. The germline V and J ends were trimmed by 0 bases and 6 bases, with 15 bases remaining between them. Looked up from germline, CDR1 is MNHNS and CDR2 is SASEGT. This CDR3 region has 15 residues. CDR3 in amino acids: CASSEARAERPEQYF. The CDR3, as DNA: TGTGCCAGCAGTGAAGCCCGGGCAGAAAGGCCCGAGCAGTACTTC.

This clonotype was seen more than once but under ten times. The chain joins TRBV25-1 to TRBJ2-5; D not certain. This CDR3 has 14 amino acids. CDR1 is MGHDK, CDR2 SYGVNS, per germline. V shed 3 bases and J shed 0 bases, with 8 bases lying between them. The CDR3 sequence is CASSESLYQETQYF. CDR3 nucleotide sequence: TGTGCCAGCAGTGAGTCCTTGTACCAAGAGACCCAGTACTTC.

This clonotype was detected only once. The chain employs TRBV27 and TRBJ2-7; D may match TRBD1 or TRBD2 (5 bases each). This CDR3 is built from 14 residues. V lost 1 base, J lost 2 bases, and 9 bases lay in between. Per the germline V gene, CDR1 is MNHEY and CDR2 is SMNVEV (reference sequence). The chain's CDR3 is CASSLYGTTYEQYF. CDR3 coding DNA: TGTGCCAGCAGTTTATATGGGACGACCTACGAGCAGTACTTC.

CDR3 loop: CASSRQGEAFF. The CDR3 nucleotides read TGTGCCAGCAGTCGTCAGGGTGAAGCTTTCTTT. The chain employs TRBV6-1 and TRBJ1-1, with D maybe TRBD1 (5 bases). The germline V and J ends were trimmed by 5 bases and 7 bases, with 8 bases remaining between them. This CDR3 has 11 amino acids. Per germline, CDR1 MNHNS and CDR2 SASEGT.

This chain uses TRBV10-3 with TRBJ2-3, with 9 bases matching TRBD1. The CDR3 is made up of 15 amino acids. Germline V gives CDR1 ENHRY, CDR2 SYGVKD. The V and J ends lost 2 bases and 9 bases, in that order; junction bases with no gene match: 9. CDR3 nucleotides: TGTGCCATCAGTGAGGAGGACAGGGGATCTGAGACGCAGTATTTT. It translates to CAISEEDRGSETQYF.

The rearrangement joins TRBV11-2 to TRBJ2-2; the D is unclear. The CDR3 spans 12 residues. V lost 4 bases, J lost 2 bases, and 2 bases lay in between. The V gene's germline CDR1 is SGHAT and CDR2 FQNNGV. DNA for the CDR3: TGTGCCAGCAGCTCTAACACCGGGGAGCTGTTTTTT. It codes for CASSSNTGELFF.

This sequence joins TRBV27 and TRBJ2-5; D is possibly TRBD1 (6 bases). CDR3 size: 13 residues. Between the trimmed V and J ends, which lost 0 bases and 7 bases, there was a span of 9 bases. Looked up from germline, CDR1 is MNHEY and CDR2 is SMNVEV (reference sequence). Here the CDR3 reads CASSLSGTMTQYF. The CDR3 nucleotides read TGTGCCAGCAGTTTATCGGGGACAATGACCCAGTACTTC.

This clonotype came up a few times. The CDR3 region is CASSKGGGRDYTGELFF. CDR3 nucleotide sequence: TGTGCCAGCAGCAAAGGGGGAGGCAGGGACTACACCGGGGAGCTGTTTTTT. The rearrangement links TRBV21-1 to TRBJ2-2; the table calls TRBD2, which could not be checked here. TRBV21-1 has pseudogene status. The CDR3 loop spans 17 amino acids.

This sequence joins TRBV6-2 or TRBV6-3 and TRBJ1-2, with D possibly TRBD1 on 5 matching bases. V was pared by 6 bases and J by 10 bases, with 21 bases between. The CDR3 has 14 amino acids. Germline V gene data show CDR1 as MNHEY and CDR2 as SVGEGT. This chain's CDR3 is CASSPPGRGPHYTF. CDR3 coding DNA: TGTGCCAGCAGCCCCCCCGGGAGGGGCCCGCACTACACCTTC.

The chain is built from TRBV28 and TRBJ1-2; D gene uncertain. Germline V gives CDR1 MDHEN, CDR2 SYDVKM. The V end lost 2 bases, the J end lost 3 bases, and 7 bases lay between the germline ends. The CDR3 has 13 residues. CDR3 DNA sequence: TGTGCCAGCAGTTTAATGGCTGACTATGGCTACACCTTC. Its translation: CASSLMADYGYTF.

The rearrangement uses TRBV6-5 and TRBJ2-7, with D perhaps matching TRBD1 (5 bases). V lost 0 bases and J 2 bases, leaving 8 bases between the germline ends. This CDR3 has 14 amino acids. The V gene's germline CDR1 is MNHEY and CDR2 SVGAGI. The CDR3 DNA follows: TGTGCCAGCAGTTACTCCTTGGGGCCCTACGAGCAGTACTTC. Translation: CASSYSLGPYEQYF.

This clonotype was recorded a few times. This chain links TRBV7-8 with TRBJ2-7, with D possibly matching TRBD1 (7 bases). The CDR3 loop spans 13 amino acids. The germline CDR1 and CDR2 sequences are SGHVS and FQNEAQ. Trimming removed 7 bases at V and 4 bases at J, with 14 bases between. CDR3 coding DNA: TGTGCCAGCACAATCAGGGGGGCATACGAGCAGTACTTC. Translating gives CASTIRGAYEQYF. The whole variable domain, filled in from reference TRBV7-8 and TRBJ2-7, reads GAGVSQSPRYKVAKRGQDVALRCDPISGHVSLFWYQQALGQGPEFLTYFQNEAQLDKSGLPSDRFFAERPEGSVSTLKIQRTQQEDSAVYLCASTIRGAYEQYFGPGTRLTVT.

This clonotype was counted between two and nine times. This sequence joins TRBV20-1 and TRBJ1-2; D may be TRBD1 (5 bases). This CDR3 region has 15 residues. From germline, CDR1 is DFQATT and CDR2 SNEGSKA (reference sequence). Trimming shortened V by 0 bases and J by 4 bases, and 15 bases separated the two germline ends. The CDR3 region is CSARDFGQGIYGYTF. The DNA for the CDR3 is TGCAGTGCTAGAGATTTCGGGCAGGGTATCTATGGCTACACCTTC.

The chain is built from TRBV29-1 and TRBJ2-5; 9 bases are shared with TRBD1. Germline values: CDR1 SQVTM, CDR2 ANQGSEA. The CDR3 runs to 13 residues. With V trimmed by 6 bases and J by 4 bases, 6 bases remained unmatched. The DNA of the CDR3 is TGCAGCGTGATAACAGGGGGCCGAGAGACCCAGTACTTC. It translates to CSVITGGRETQYF.

This clonotype was seen a few times. This chain links TRBV27 with TRBJ2-1; perhaps TRBD1 as D (6 bases). The CDR3 runs to 15 residues. Trimming shortened V by 6 bases and J by 1 base, and 13 bases separated the two germline ends. Germline V gene data show CDR1 as MNHEY and CDR2 as SMNVEV (reference sequence). The CDR3 nucleotides are TGTGCCAGCAGAAAGGGGCAGGGGTCCTACAATGAGCAGTTCTTC. As protein: CASRKGQGSYNEQFF.